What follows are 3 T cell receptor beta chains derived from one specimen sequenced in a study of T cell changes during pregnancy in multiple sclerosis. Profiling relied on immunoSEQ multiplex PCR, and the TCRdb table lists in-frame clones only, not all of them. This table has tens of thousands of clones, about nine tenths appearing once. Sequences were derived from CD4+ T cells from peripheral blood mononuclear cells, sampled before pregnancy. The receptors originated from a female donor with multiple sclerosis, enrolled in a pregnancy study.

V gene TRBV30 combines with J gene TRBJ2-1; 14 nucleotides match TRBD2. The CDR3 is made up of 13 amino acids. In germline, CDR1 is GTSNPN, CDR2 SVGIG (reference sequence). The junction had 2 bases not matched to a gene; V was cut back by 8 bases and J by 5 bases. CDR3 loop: CAGLAGGHNEQFF. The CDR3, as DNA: TGTGCCGGACTAGCGGGGGGTCACAATGAGCAGTTCTTC.

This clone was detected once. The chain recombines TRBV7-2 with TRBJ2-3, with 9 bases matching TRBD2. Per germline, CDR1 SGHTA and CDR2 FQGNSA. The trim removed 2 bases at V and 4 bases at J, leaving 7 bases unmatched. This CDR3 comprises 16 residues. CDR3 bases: TGTGCCAGCAGCTTACGGCGGGAGGGGGGAGCAGATACGCAGTATTTT. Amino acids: CASSLRREGGADTQYF.

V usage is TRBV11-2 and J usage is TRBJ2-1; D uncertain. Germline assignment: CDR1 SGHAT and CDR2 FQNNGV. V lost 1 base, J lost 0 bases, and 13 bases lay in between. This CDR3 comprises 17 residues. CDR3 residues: CASSLVLQASSYNEQFF. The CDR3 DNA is TGTGCCAGCAGCTTAGTACTCCAGGCCAGCTCCTACAATGAGCAGTTCTTC.